This TCR beta chain was captured by sequencing in a study of regulatory T cells in long-lasting Graves disease. General study results and limits: The study found persistent patients shared more public clonotypes (roughly 2,800) than new patients (about 880).

As for time point: newly diagnosed GD, antithyroid drugs for less than 3 months. The TCR library was prepared using RNA isolated from PBMCs. This clonotype was observed at least ten times. Its specificity is not known. Germline V gives CDR1 SGHAT, CDR2 FQNNGV. V lost 5 bases and J lost 8; bases outside the gene matches: 12. The CDR3 spans 15 residues. iRepertoire HTBI primers and Arm-PCR of CDR3 regions built TCR beta libraries. In TCRdb, the multiplex PCR reads were re-called with MiXCR into one record per CDR3 protein. Here the sample spans under 450,000 distinct CDR3 sequences, approximately 12% being singletons. The sample was also linked to a second study, of T cells in Graves' hyperthyroidism and ophthalmopathy. That paper notes: Patients showing uncontrolled infection, other autoimmune disease, pregnancy or lactation were ineligible. Carried out on the TCR CDR3, a first-round RT-PCR used the HTBI primer set. Median prediction lead before ophthalmopathy onset was 6.5 to 7 months with the model.

The specimen was peripheral blood mononuclear cells (PBMCs), collected at new diagnosis, from a patient treated with antithyroid drugs. The J gene is TRBJ2-1, the V gene TRBV11-2, with 7 positions matching TRBD1. The sequence came from a young woman with Graves disease. The chain's CDR3 is CASSIWTGGFDEQFF. The CDR3 nucleotides read TGTGCCAGCAGCATTTGGACAGGCGGGTTCGATGAGCAGTTCTTC.